The clone carrying this T cell receptor beta chain was found a few times. Antigen unknown. The sample is drawn from a study of T cell repertoires in cytomegalovirus infection. Turning to the study itself: The study used recently identified HLA-C-restricted and well-studied HLA-B-restricted CMV epitopes. Based on public TCR beta signatures, there were indications of CMV infection and of a matching HLA type.

TCRdb processed the reads anew with MiXCR; each CDR3 protein has one entry. The sample carries 750,000 to 900,000 distinct CDR3 sequences, roughly 29% recorded once. CDR3 length equals 15 residues. CDR1 is MNHEY and CDR2 is SVGEGT in the germline V gene. Trimming at V came to 5 bases and at J to 2 bases, leaving 7 bases not matched to a gene. This chain connects TRBV6-2 or TRBV6-3 to TRBJ2-3; 7 bases match TRBD2. This TCR derives from a human donor in good health (CMV status not recorded). Some clones in this sample may be carry-over from other donors' samples. The starting material was cultured CD8+ T cells from PBMCs, obtained from culture after CMV antigen stimulation. The CDR3 here is CASSHLAEFTDTQYF. Here the CDR3 DNA reads TGTGCCAGCAGTCATCTAGCGGAGTTCACAGATACGCAGTATTTT.